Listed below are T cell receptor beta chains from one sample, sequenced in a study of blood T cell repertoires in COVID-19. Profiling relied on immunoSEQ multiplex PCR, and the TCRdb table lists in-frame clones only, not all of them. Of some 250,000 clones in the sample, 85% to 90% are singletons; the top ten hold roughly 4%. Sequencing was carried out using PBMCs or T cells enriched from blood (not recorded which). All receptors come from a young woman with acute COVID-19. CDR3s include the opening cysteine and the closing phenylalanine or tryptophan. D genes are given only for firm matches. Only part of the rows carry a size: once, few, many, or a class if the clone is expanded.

CDR3aa: CASSQEIKSADTQYF; CDR3nt: TGTGCCAGCAGCCAAGAGATTAAGTCGGCAGATACGCAGTATTTT; v_gene: TRBV14; j_gene: TRBJ2-3; abundance: -; d_gene: -
CDR3aa: CASSVGYATNSPLHF; CDR3nt: TGTGCCAGCAGCGTAGGATACGCTACTAATTCACCCCTCCACTTT; v_gene: TRBV9; j_gene: TRBJ1-6; abundance: -; d_gene: -
CDR3aa: CASRGTGTYEQYF; CDR3nt: TGTGCCAGCAGAGGGACAGGTACCTACGAGCAGTACTTC; v_gene: TRBV27; j_gene: TRBJ2-7; abundance: once; d_gene: TRBD1
CDR3aa: CATGQGPTYTF; CDR3nt: TGTGCCACCGGACAGGGGCCCACGTACACCTTC; v_gene: TRBV2; j_gene: TRBJ1-2; abundance: -; d_gene: TRBD1
CDR3aa: CASSPYGVRGYTF; CDR3nt: TGCGCCAGCAGCCCCTACGGGGTGAGGGGCTACACCTTC; v_gene: TRBV23-1; j_gene: TRBJ1-2; abundance: -; d_gene: -
CDR3aa: CASSVTAYGYTF; CDR3nt: TGTGCCAGCAGCGTGACAGCGTATGGCTACACCTTC; v_gene: TRBV3-1/TRBV3-2; j_gene: TRBJ1-2; abundance: -; d_gene: -
CDR3aa: CSARVLDTEAFF; CDR3nt: TGCAGCGCCCGGGTTCTGGACACTGAAGCTTTCTTT; v_gene: TRBV29-1; j_gene: TRBJ1-1; abundance: -; d_gene: -
CDR3aa: CATSDSWDSSYNEQFF; CDR3nt: TGTGCCACCAGTGATTCTTGGGACAGTTCCTACAATGAGCAGTTCTTC; v_gene: TRBV24-1; j_gene: TRBJ2-1; abundance: -; d_gene: TRBD1
CDR3aa: CASSQAGDPNSPLHF; CDR3nt: TGCGCCAGCAGCCAAGCGGGGGATCCAAATTCACCCCTCCACTTT; v_gene: TRBV4-3; j_gene: TRBJ1-6; abundance: -; d_gene: -
CDR3aa: CASSLGQSNGYTF; CDR3nt: TGTGCCAGCAGTTTAGGCCAGTCCAATGGCTACACCTTC; v_gene: TRBV28; j_gene: TRBJ1-2; abundance: -; d_gene: -
CDR3aa: CASSDTTGIGNTIYF; CDR3nt: TGTGCCAGCAGTGACACGACAGGGATCGGAAACACCATATATTTT; v_gene: TRBV6-2/TRBV6-3; j_gene: TRBJ1-3; abundance: -; d_gene: TRBD1
CDR3aa: CAWSVAGQGWTEAFF; CDR3nt: TGTGCCTGGAGTGTAGCGGGACAGGGCTGGACTGAAGCTTTCTTT; v_gene: TRBV30; j_gene: TRBJ1-1; abundance: -; d_gene: TRBD1
CDR3aa: CASSVEGYGYTF; CDR3nt: TGTGCCAGCAGCGTAGAGGGGTATGGCTACACCTTC; v_gene: TRBV9; j_gene: TRBJ1-2; abundance: -; d_gene: -
CDR3aa: CATSEGRQGWETQYF; CDR3nt: TGTGCCACCAGTGAGGGGCGACAGGGGTGGGAGACCCAGTACTTC; v_gene: TRBV24-1; j_gene: TRBJ2-5; abundance: -; d_gene: TRBD1
CDR3aa: CASSHKGQGSGGYTF; CDR3nt: TGTGCCAGTAGTCATAAGGGACAGGGATCGGGTGGCTACACCTTC; v_gene: TRBV19; j_gene: TRBJ1-2; abundance: -; d_gene: TRBD1
CDR3aa: CASRFDSNYGYTF; CDR3nt: TGCGCCAGCCGTTTTGACTCTAACTATGGCTACACCTTC; v_gene: TRBV5-1; j_gene: TRBJ1-2; abundance: -; d_gene: -
CDR3aa: CASSHGQNTEAFF; CDR3nt: TGTGCCAGCAGCCACGGACAAAACACTGAAGCTTTCTTT; v_gene: TRBV5-4; j_gene: TRBJ1-1; abundance: -; d_gene: -
CDR3aa: CASSEAVNQPQHF; CDR3nt: TGTGCCAGCAGTGAAGCCGTCAATCAGCCCCAGCATTTT; v_gene: TRBV6-1; j_gene: TRBJ1-5; abundance: -; d_gene: -
CDR3aa: CASSQVVTNNEQFF; CDR3nt: TGTGCCAGCAGCCAAGTTGTAACTAATAATGAGCAGTTCTTC; v_gene: TRBV3-1/TRBV3-2; j_gene: TRBJ2-1; abundance: -; d_gene: -
CDR3aa: CASSWATGGTEAFF; CDR3nt: TGCGCCAGCAGCTGGGCGACAGGGGGCACTGAAGCTTTCTTT; v_gene: TRBV5-1; j_gene: TRBJ1-1; abundance: -; d_gene: TRBD1
CDR3aa: CASSRNRDSTYEQYF; CDR3nt: TGCGCCAGCAGCCGGAACCGGGACAGTACCTACGAGCAGTACTTC; v_gene: TRBV4-1; j_gene: TRBJ2-7; abundance: -; d_gene: TRBD1
CDR3aa: CSTFTGGYEQYF; CDR3nt: TGCAGCACCTTTACAGGGGGCTACGAGCAGTACTTC; v_gene: TRBV29-1; j_gene: TRBJ2-7; abundance: once; d_gene: TRBD1
CDR3aa: CASSPAPGQGAEAFF; CDR3nt: TGTGCCAGCTCACCAGCCCCGGGACAGGGGGCTGAAGCTTTCTTT; v_gene: TRBV18; j_gene: TRBJ1-1; abundance: -; d_gene: TRBD1
CDR3aa: CASSARTSPYNEQFF; CDR3nt: TGTGCCAGCAGCGCCCGGACTAGTCCCTACAATGAGCAGTTCTTC; v_gene: TRBV5-5; j_gene: TRBJ2-1; abundance: -; d_gene: TRBD2
CDR3aa: CASSYGSEQFF; CDR3nt: TGCGCCAGCAGCTATGGGAGTGAGCAGTTCTTC; v_gene: TRBV5-1; j_gene: TRBJ2-1; abundance: many; d_gene: -
CDR3aa: CASTFGTVTEAFF; CDR3nt: TGTGCCAGCACTTTCGGGACAGTAACTGAAGCTTTCTTT; v_gene: TRBV2; j_gene: TRBJ1-1; abundance: -; d_gene: TRBD1
CDR3aa: CASSGPGIWNEQFF; CDR3nt: TGTGCCAGCAGTGGCCCGGGAATATGGAATGAGCAGTTCTTC; v_gene: TRBV27; j_gene: TRBJ2-1; abundance: -; d_gene: -
CDR3aa: CASSLLTGVHSPLHF; CDR3nt: TGTGCCAGCAGCCTTCTCACAGGGGTCCATTCACCCCTCCACTTT; v_gene: TRBV14; j_gene: TRBJ1-6; abundance: -; d_gene: TRBD1
CDR3aa: CASSLQRRKLAGEGDTQYF; CDR3nt: TGCGCCAGCAGCCTACAACGGAGGAAACTAGCGGGGGAGGGAGATACGCAGTATTTT; v_gene: TRBV4-3; j_gene: TRBJ2-3; abundance: -; d_gene: TRBD2
CDR3aa: CASSFGQSYEQYF; CDR3nt: TGTGCCAGTAGTTTCGGACAAAGTTACGAGCAGTACTTC; v_gene: TRBV19; j_gene: TRBJ2-7; abundance: -; d_gene: -
CDR3aa: CASSLGPGGNQPQHF; CDR3nt: TGCGCCAGCAGCTTGGGTCCCGGGGGAAATCAGCCCCAGCATTTT; v_gene: TRBV5-1; j_gene: TRBJ1-5; abundance: -; d_gene: -
CDR3aa: CASSFSLTRAGNTIYF; CDR3nt: TGCGCCAGCAGCTTTTCCCTCACTCGGGCTGGAAACACCATATATTTT; v_gene: TRBV5-1; j_gene: TRBJ1-3; abundance: -; d_gene: -
CDR3aa: CASSLRGKGDNSPLHF; CDR3nt: TGTGCCAGCTCACTCCGCGGAAAAGGGGATAATTCACCCCTCCACTTT; v_gene: TRBV18; j_gene: TRBJ1-6; abundance: once; d_gene: -
CDR3aa: CASSLGQEETQYF; CDR3nt: TGTGCCAGCAGCTTAGGCCAGGAAGAGACCCAGTACTTC; v_gene: TRBV7-2; j_gene: TRBJ2-5; abundance: -; d_gene: -
CDR3aa: CSASRREGYSPLHF; CDR3nt: TGCAGTGCTAGTCGCCGGGAGGGGTATTCACCCCTCCACTTT; v_gene: TRBV20-1; j_gene: TRBJ1-6; abundance: -; d_gene: -
CDR3aa: CASSQAQIPEQYF; CDR3nt: TGTGCCAGCAGCCAAGCGCAGATCCCCGAGCAGTACTTC; v_gene: TRBV3-1/TRBV3-2; j_gene: TRBJ2-7; abundance: -; d_gene: -
CDR3aa: CASSMRARYQPQHF; CDR3nt: TGTGCCAGTAGTATGAGGGCCAGGTATCAGCCCCAGCATTTT; v_gene: TRBV19; j_gene: TRBJ1-5; abundance: -; d_gene: -
CDR3aa: CASSPGDSRGNTEAFF; CDR3nt: TGCGCCAGCAGCCCTGGGGACAGTCGGGGGAACACTGAAGCTTTCTTT; v_gene: TRBV5-1; j_gene: TRBJ1-1; abundance: -; d_gene: TRBD1
CDR3aa: CASRPAGAVLYEQYF; CDR3nt: TGTGCCAGCAGACCTGCGGGGGCCGTCCTCTACGAGCAGTACTTC; v_gene: TRBV27; j_gene: TRBJ2-7; abundance: -; d_gene: -
CDR3aa: CASSSMTGDHQPQHF; CDR3nt: TGTGCCAGCAGCTCAATGACAGGGGATCATCAGCCCCAGCATTTT; v_gene: TRBV5-6; j_gene: TRBJ1-5; abundance: few; d_gene: TRBD1
CDR3aa: CASSPGTYYGYTF; CDR3nt: TGTGCCAGCTCACCTGGGACATACTATGGCTACACCTTC; v_gene: TRBV18; j_gene: TRBJ1-2; abundance: -; d_gene: -
CDR3aa: CASSLLRQGLDGYTF; CDR3nt: TGTGCCAGCAGCTTACTCAGACAGGGTTTGGATGGCTACACCTTC; v_gene: TRBV11-2; j_gene: TRBJ1-2; abundance: -; d_gene: TRBD1
CDR3aa: CASSLDRGNEQFF; CDR3nt: TGTGCCAGCAGCTTAGACAGGGGCAATGAGCAGTTCTTC; v_gene: TRBV7-2; j_gene: TRBJ2-1; abundance: -; d_gene: TRBD1
CDR3aa: CASSQISPGGNEKLFF; CDR3nt: TGTGCCAGCAGCCAGATATCACCAGGGGGGAACGAAAAACTGTTTTTT; v_gene: TRBV3-1/TRBV3-2; j_gene: TRBJ1-4; abundance: -; d_gene: TRBD1
CDR3aa: CASSGTGGPNSPLHF; CDR3nt: TGCGCCAGCAGCGGGACAGGTGGGCCGAATTCACCCCTCCACTTT; v_gene: TRBV5-1; j_gene: TRBJ1-6; abundance: -; d_gene: TRBD1
CDR3aa: CASSLGYGGNTEAFF; CDR3nt: TGTGCCAGCAGCCTAGGTTACGGGGGTAACACTGAAGCTTTCTTT; v_gene: TRBV11-3; j_gene: TRBJ1-1; abundance: -; d_gene: -
CDR3aa: CAWSVLDGYTF; CDR3nt: TGTGCCTGGAGTGTACTAGATGGCTACACCTTC; v_gene: TRBV30; j_gene: TRBJ1-2; abundance: -; d_gene: -
CDR3aa: CASRPGTGVQETQYF; CDR3nt: TGTGCCAGCAGACCCGGGACAGGGGTGCAAGAGACCCAGTACTTC; v_gene: TRBV7-9; j_gene: TRBJ2-5; abundance: -; d_gene: TRBD1
CDR3aa: CASSFSSYEQYF; CDR3nt: TGTGCCAGCAGCTTTAGCTCCTACGAGCAGTACTTC; v_gene: TRBV7-9; j_gene: TRBJ2-7; abundance: -; d_gene: -
CDR3aa: CASSFMGSGQGGELFF; CDR3nt: TGTGCCAGCAGTTTTATGGGATCAGGGCAAGGCGGGGAGCTGTTTTTT; v_gene: TRBV27; j_gene: TRBJ2-2; abundance: -; d_gene: -
CDR3aa: CASSQGARAGFGEQFF; CDR3nt: TGCGCCAGCAGCCAGGGGGCTAGAGCGGGATTTGGTGAGCAGTTCTTC; v_gene: TRBV4-3; j_gene: TRBJ2-1; abundance: once; d_gene: -
CDR3aa: CASISGVAETQYF; CDR3nt: TGTGCCAGCATCTCCGGGGTTGCGGAGACCCAGTACTTC; v_gene: TRBV11-2; j_gene: TRBJ2-5; abundance: -; d_gene: -
CDR3aa: CASSESAGPGELFF; CDR3nt: TGCGCCAGCAGTGAGTCGGCAGGGCCCGGGGAGCTGTTTTTT; v_gene: TRBV10-1; j_gene: TRBJ2-2; abundance: -; d_gene: -
CDR3aa: CAISRGGDGGTEAFF; CDR3nt: TGTGCCATCAGCCGGGGGGGGGATGGCGGCACTGAAGCTTTCTTT; v_gene: TRBV10-3; j_gene: TRBJ1-1; abundance: -; d_gene: -
CDR3aa: CASSSPGQGVGQPQHF; CDR3nt: TGCGCCAGCAGCTCCCCGGGACAGGGTGTGGGTCAGCCCCAGCATTTT; v_gene: TRBV5-1; j_gene: TRBJ1-5; abundance: -; d_gene: TRBD1
CDR3aa: CASKNPGTGNEKLFF; CDR3nt: TGTGCCAGTAAAAATCCCGGGACAGGGAATGAAAAACTGTTTTTT; v_gene: TRBV19; j_gene: TRBJ1-4; abundance: -; d_gene: TRBD1
CDR3aa: CASSEVQVREKLFF; CDR3nt: TGTGCCAGCAGTGAGGTACAGGTCCGGGAAAAACTGTTTTTT; v_gene: TRBV2; j_gene: TRBJ1-4; abundance: -; d_gene: -
CDR3aa: CATKIHTAGSGVDGNTIYF; CDR3nt: TGTGCCACCAAAATTCATACCGCCGGCTCAGGGGTAGACGGAAACACCATATATTTT; v_gene: TRBV19; j_gene: TRBJ1-3; abundance: -; d_gene: -
CDR3aa: CASSPTSGAGNTIYF; CDR3nt: TGTGCCAGCAGTCCGACCTCGGGGGCTGGAAACACCATATATTTT; v_gene: TRBV3-1/TRBV3-2; j_gene: TRBJ1-3; abundance: -; d_gene: -
CDR3aa: CASSEGERGGPDTQYF; CDR3nt: TGTGCCAGCAGTGAAGGGGAGCGGGGGGGCCCAGATACGCAGTATTTT; v_gene: TRBV6-1; j_gene: TRBJ2-3; abundance: -; d_gene: TRBD2